The present TCR beta chain was sequenced within a study of cytomegalovirus exposure and HLA in healthy donors. The study's findings and limits: The study listed about 150 cytomegalovirus-associated TCR beta chains. HLA alleles showed associations with approximately 15,000 TCR beta sequences in a later analysis, at a 0.05 false discovery rate. There were a few CMV-associated chains whose specificity for CMV antigens was confirmed in vitro.

The V segment lost 0 bases and the J segment 7 bases; nucleotides outside the gene matches: 5. Per the germline V gene, CDR1 is SGDLS and CDR2 is YYNGEE. This CDR3 is 16 amino acids long. In the case of this clone: Its antigen is unidentified.

The PCR made use of 60 Vbeta and 13 Jbeta primers. The repertoire was sequenced with immunoSEQ multiplex PCR; TCRdb's copy has only in-frame clones and lacks some. Of roughly 100,000 clones in the sample, over 70% were seen once. The gene calls are TRBV9 and TRBJ2-2, with 11 bases aligning to TRBD2. The sample consisted of PBMCs. The receptor's source is a female donor in good health and CMV-seronegative. CDR3: CASSVALAGVIGELFF. The CDR3 DNA follows: TGTGCCAGCAGCGTAGCACTAGCGGGAGTAATCGGGGAGCTGTTTTTT.